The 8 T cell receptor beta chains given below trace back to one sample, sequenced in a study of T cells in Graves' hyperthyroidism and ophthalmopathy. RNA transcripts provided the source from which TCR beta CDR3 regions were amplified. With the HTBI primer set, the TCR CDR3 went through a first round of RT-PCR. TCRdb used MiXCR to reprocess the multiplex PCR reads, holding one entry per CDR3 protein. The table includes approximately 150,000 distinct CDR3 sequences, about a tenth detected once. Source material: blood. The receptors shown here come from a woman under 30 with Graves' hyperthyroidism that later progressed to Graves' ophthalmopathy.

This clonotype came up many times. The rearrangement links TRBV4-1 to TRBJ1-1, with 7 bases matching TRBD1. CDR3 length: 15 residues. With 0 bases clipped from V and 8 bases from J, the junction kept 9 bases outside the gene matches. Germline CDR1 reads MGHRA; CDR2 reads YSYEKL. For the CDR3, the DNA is TGCGCCAGCAGCCAAGATCAGGGACAGAATCGCGAAGCTTTCTTT. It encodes CASSQDQGQNREAFF.

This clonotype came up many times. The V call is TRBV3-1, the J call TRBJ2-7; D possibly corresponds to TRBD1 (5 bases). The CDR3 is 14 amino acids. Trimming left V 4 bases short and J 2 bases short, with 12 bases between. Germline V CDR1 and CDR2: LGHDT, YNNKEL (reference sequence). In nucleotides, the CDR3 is TGTGCCAGCAGCCCTTACGACAGAGCCTACGAGCAGTACTTC. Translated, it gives CASSPYDRAYEQYF.

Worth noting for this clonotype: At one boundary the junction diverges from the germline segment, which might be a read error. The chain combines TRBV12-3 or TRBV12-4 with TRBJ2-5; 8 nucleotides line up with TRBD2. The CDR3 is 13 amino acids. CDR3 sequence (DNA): TGTGCCAGCAGTTCCTACACCTTAGCGGGATTAGACTTC. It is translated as CASSSYTLAGLDF.

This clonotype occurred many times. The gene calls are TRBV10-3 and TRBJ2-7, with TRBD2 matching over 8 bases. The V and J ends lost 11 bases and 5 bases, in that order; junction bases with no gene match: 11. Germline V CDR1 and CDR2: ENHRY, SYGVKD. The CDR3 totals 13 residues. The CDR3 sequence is CAATGGGSNEQYF. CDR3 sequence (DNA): TGTGCCGCCACAGGCGGGGGGAGTAACGAGCAGTACTTC.

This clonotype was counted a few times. For the CDR3, the DNA is TGCAGTGCTAGAGATCATAGGCTAGAACTAAATGGCTACACCTTC. Protein: CSARDHRLELNGYTF. The V and J genes are TRBV20-1 and TRBJ1-2; D not resolved. The V end was cut by 0 bases, the J end by 6 bases, with 17 bases between. In germline, CDR1 is DFQATT, CDR2 SNEGSKA (reference sequence). The CDR3 covers 15 residues.

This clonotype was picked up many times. CDR3 nucleotide sequence: TGTGCCAGCAGTTTATGGTTGAGGCACAATCAGCCCCAGCATTTT. Residues: CASSLWLRHNQPQHF. The chain joins TRBV28 to TRBJ1-5; no clear D gene. Germline assignment: CDR1 MDHEN and CDR2 SYDVKM. V lost 0 bases, J lost 3 bases, and 9 bases lay in between. CDR3 size: 15 residues.

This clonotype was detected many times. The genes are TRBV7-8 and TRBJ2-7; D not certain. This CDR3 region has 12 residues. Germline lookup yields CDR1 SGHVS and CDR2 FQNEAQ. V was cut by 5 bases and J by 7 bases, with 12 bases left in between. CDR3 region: CASSPTPREQYF. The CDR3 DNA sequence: TGTGCCAGCAGCCCTACACCCAGAGAGCAGTACTTC.

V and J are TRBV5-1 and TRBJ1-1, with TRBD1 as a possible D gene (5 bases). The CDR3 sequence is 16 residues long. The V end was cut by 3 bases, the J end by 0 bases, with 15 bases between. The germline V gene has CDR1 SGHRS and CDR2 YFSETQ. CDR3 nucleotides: TGCGCCAGCAGCTCCTCCCCAGGGAAGGTGAACACTGAAGCTTTCTTT. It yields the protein CASSSSPGKVNTEAFF.